This entry features one T cell receptor (beta chain) sequence. Its antigen is not known. Trimming at V came to 1 base and at J to 4 bases, leaving 9 bases not matched to a gene. The CDR3 loop spans 17 amino acids. Germline-derived CDR1 and CDR2 are SEHNR and FQNEAQ (reference sequence). These data belong to a study of cytomegalovirus exposure and HLA in healthy donors. Overall study findings and caveats: Follow-up analysis found HLA locus-dependent TCR association rates, highest for DRB1 and lowest for HLA-C. For TCR beta chains, V- and J-gene trimming was later linked to a missense DCLRE1C variant. Overall, approximately 150 TCR beta chains were annotated as cytomegalovirus-associated.

Unrecorded immune exposures were likely, despite nominal health at sampling. The PCR contained 60 Vbeta and 13 Jbeta primers. Data came from immunoSEQ multiplex PCR; TCRdb stores just in-frame clones and leaves some out. The repertoire holds approximately 110,000 clones, with roughly 68% as singletons. The TCR sequence derives from a man in his thirties or forties in good health and CMV-seropositive. The V gene is TRBV7-9, the J gene TRBJ2-3; 9 nucleotides align to TRBD2. Material for sequencing was PBMCs. CDR3 sequence reads: CASSLGGSGSTADTQYF. The CDR3 DNA is TGTGCCAGCAGCTTAGGGGGTAGCGGGAGTACGGCAGATACGCAGTATTTT.